Listed below are T cell receptor beta chains from one sample, sequenced in a study of T cells in narcolepsy. Here immunoSEQ multiplex PCR was the method, and the copy in TCRdb shows in-frame clones only, minus some. In the table there are over 25,000 clones, over 70% of which are singletons. Specimen: memory (CD45RA-) CD4+ T cells from blood. The origin of the receptors is a human donor in good health. Each CDR3 is given with its conserved first and last residue. D genes are given only for firm matches. The size entry is marked missing in some rows and otherwise reads once, few, many or a size class.

>.|.|TRBV10-3|TRBJ2-3
TGTGCCATCAGTGAGTCTGTAACAGATACGCAGTATTTT
CAISESVTDTQYF
>.|.|TRBV15|TRBJ1-5
TGTGCCACCGGGGTAATAGGGGCGCGTATCGTGGGCAATCAGCCCCAGCATTTT
CATGVIGARIVGNQPQHF
>few|.|TRBV4-1|TRBJ2-5
TGCGCCAGCAGCCAAGTTCTAGCGAGAGGAGTCCCAGAGACCCAGTACTTC
CASSQVLARGVPETQYF
>once|.|TRBV5-1|TRBJ2-2
TGCGCCAGCTGCCCGGGACATACGAACACCGGGGAGCTGTTTTTT
CASCPGHTNTGELFF
>.|TRBD1|TRBV7-8|TRBJ2-3
TGTGCCAGCATACCTAGGGGGCCCGGGTCCGCAGATACGCAGTATTTT
CASIPRGPGSADTQYF
>.|.|TRBV7-9|TRBJ1-1
TGTGCCAGCAGCTTAAGCGGGACTGAAGCTTTCTTT
CASSLSGTEAFF
>few|.|TRBV19|TRBJ2-5
TGTGCCAGTAGCAGGGGGGCGGTCGTGGAGACCCAGTACTTC
CASSRGAVVETQYF
>few|.|TRBV5-1|TRBJ2-5
TGCGCCAGCAGCTCTAAAGAGACCCAGTACTTC
CASSSKETQYF
>.|TRBD1|TRBV27|TRBJ2-1
TGTGCCAGCAGTTTTCGGCAGGGGGATGAGCAGTTCTTC
CASSFRQGDEQFF
>.|.|TRBV5-4|TRBJ2-2
TGTGCCAGCACACCGACAGGAGCGAACACCGGGGAGCTGTTTTTT
CASTPTGANTGELFF
>.|.|TRBV14|TRBJ1-1
TGTGCCAGCAGCCGTGATATGGGGAATGAAGCTTTCTTT
CASSRDMGNEAFF
>.|.|TRBV14|TRBJ2-7
TGTGCCAGCAGCCAGCGTCCTGGGTCCGAGCAGTACTTC
CASSQRPGSEQYF
>few|.|TRBV19|TRBJ1-1
TGTGCCAGTAGTACCGAAAACAAGAGGGTCACTGAAGCTTTCTTT
CASSTENKRVTEAFF
>.|.|TRBV7-3|TRBJ2-2
TGTGCCAGCAGCTCGACCAACACCGGGGAGCTGTTTTTT
CASSSTNTGELFF
>.|.|TRBV2|TRBJ2-7
TGTGCCAGCACCGCGGACAGCCACGAGCAGTACTTC
CASTADSHEQYF
>.|.|TRBV5-6|TRBJ2-5
TGTGCCAGCAGCTTGAAGCGGGAGACCCAGTACTTC
CASSLKRETQYF